These 8 T cell receptor beta chains came from one sample sequenced in a study of cytomegalovirus exposure and HLA in healthy donors. In the PCR, 60 Vbeta and 13 Jbeta primers were used. Sequencing was performed with immunoSEQ multiplex PCR; in TCRdb, only in-frame clones are kept and a portion is missing. The data show a few hundred thousand clones, approximately 80% seen once. Sequencing was done on a sample of PBMCs. The receptor set was obtained from a young man in good health and CMV-seronegative.

This clone appeared a single time. DNA of the CDR3: TGTGCCAGTAGTATTAGACTATTCGGGCAGACGAACACTGAAGCTTTCTTT. Protein product: CASSIRLFGQTNTEAFF. J is TRBJ1-1 and V is TRBV19; D remains unclear. Between the trimmed V and J ends, which lost 3 bases and 1 base, there was a span of 18 bases. Germline V gene lookup returns CDR1 LNHDA and CDR2 SQIVND (reference sequence). This CDR3 spans 17 amino acids. Full variable domain (missing parts from reference TRBV19 and TRBJ1-1): DGGITQSPKYLFRKEGQNVTLSCEQNLNHDAMYWYRQDPGQGLRLIYYSQIVNDFQKGDIAEGYSVSREKKESFPLTVTSAQKNPTAFYLCASSIRLFGQTNTEAFFGQGTRLTVV.

The chain joins TRBV6-5 to TRBJ1-5, with D hard to call. Trimming took 0 bases from V and 2 from J, leaving 8 bases between them. CDR3 length: 15 amino acids. Germline V gene sequence: CDR1 MNHEY, CDR2 SVGAGI. The CDR3 region has the DNA TGTGCCAGCAGTTACTCGGGCTTCGGCAATCAGCCCCAGCATTTT. It yields the protein CASSYSGFGNQPQHF.

The CDR3 spells CASSSFANEKLFF. In DNA, the CDR3 is TGTGCCAGCAGCTCGTTCGCTAATGAAAAACTGTTTTTT. The J gene is TRBJ1-4, the V gene TRBV13; D not resolved. This CDR3 is built from 13 residues. Per germline, CDR1 PRHDT and CDR2 FYEKMQ (reference sequence). The V gene lost 4 bases and the J gene lost 3 bases, with 6 bases spanning the gap.

The J gene is TRBJ1-5, the V gene TRBV27; possible D gene TRBD1, 5 bases. The V gene's germline CDR1 is MNHEY and CDR2 SMNVEV (reference sequence). The CDR3 has 14 amino acids. V was clipped by 5 bases and J by 4 bases, with 12 bases between them. The CDR3 coding sequence is TGTGCCAGCAGTCCCCTAGGGGTGAATCAGCCCCAGCATTTT. Protein: CASSPLGVNQPQHF.

V gene TRBV5-1 combines with J gene TRBJ1-1, with TRBD1 identical over 7 bases. This CDR3 has 15 residues. CDR1 and CDR2 (germline): SGHRS, YFSETQ. The junction had 7 bases not matched to a gene; V was cut back by 1 base and J by 4 bases. The chain's CDR3 is CASSLIGGAGTEAFF. The DNA for the CDR3 is TGCGCCAGCAGCTTGATAGGGGGCGCCGGCACTGAAGCTTTCTTT.

Regarding this clone: Additional DNA sequences in this sample encode the identical CDR3. This chain joins TRBV4-3 and TRBJ1-1; D uncertain. CDR1 and CDR2 (germline): LGHNA, YSLEER. Trimming left V 0 bases short and J 1 base short, with 6 bases between. The CDR3 extends over 14 amino acids. CDR3 coding DNA: TGCGCCAGCAGCCAAGATACGGGGAACACTGAAGCTTTCTTT. Protein: CASSQDTGNTEAFF.

As regards this clone: This CDR3 is also generated by other DNA sequences in the sample. The rearrangement links TRBV6-6 to TRBJ2-5, with D tentatively TRBD2 (7 bases). V was shortened by 6 bases and J by 1 base, with 18 bases between the two germline ends. The CDR3 is made up of 16 amino acids. The V gene's germline CDR1 is MNHNY and CDR2 SVGAGI (reference sequence). The CDR3 loop reads CASSGDPAGAQETQYF. CDR3 DNA sequence: TGTGCCAGCAGCGGCGATCCGGCGGGGGCCCAAGAGACCCAGTACTTC.

The chain couples TRBV10-1 to TRBJ2-3, with a possible D match to TRBD2 (6 bases). The germline V and J ends were trimmed by 0 bases and 3 bases, with 13 bases remaining between them. Germline CDR1 WNHNN, CDR2 SYGVQD (reference sequence). This CDR3 is built from 16 residues. Written as DNA, the CDR3 is TGCGCCAGCAGTGAGTCGGCGGGGCTAACTACAGATACGCAGTATTTT. It encodes CASSESAGLTTDTQYF.